Each of the 9 T cell receptor beta chains below was sequenced from the same sample in a study of cytomegalovirus exposure and HLA in healthy donors. The PCR was carried out with 60 Vbeta primers and 13 Jbeta primers. This table comes from immunoSEQ multiplex PCR, and its TCRdb copy is limited to in-frame clones, with some not included. The data contain 270,000 or so clones, roughly 88% of them seen just once; the ten biggest clones take up 3.5% to 4.5%. Source material: PBMCs. The receptor set was obtained from a man between 40 and 49 years old in good health and CMV-seropositive.

This clone was observed a single time. The chain uses TRBV4-3 and TRBJ2-2, with D perhaps TRBD1 (6 bases). This CDR3 is 16 amino acids long. V was shortened by 1 base and J by 4 bases, with 13 bases between the two germline ends. The germline V gene encodes CDR1 LGHNA and CDR2 YSLEER. The CDR3 DNA sequence: TGCGCCAGCAGCCAAGCCCTGGACAGCCTCACCGGGGAGCTGTTTTTT. Residues: CASSQALDSLTGELFF.

The gene calls are TRBV11-1 and TRBJ2-2; tentative D call: TRBD2 (5 bases). The CDR3 runs to 17 residues. The ends were cut back, 8 bases at V and 6 bases at J, with 25 bases in the middle. CDR1 and CDR2 (germline): SGHAT, FQDESV (reference sequence). Here the CDR3 reads CASADYITVLGAGELFF. CDR3 bases: TGTGCCAGCGCAGACTACATAACGGTTTTAGGCGCCGGGGAGCTGTTTTTT.

The chain is built from TRBV5-1 and TRBJ2-3; perhaps TRBD2 as D (6 bases). The V gene's germline CDR1 is SGHRS and CDR2 YFSETQ. With 0 bases removed from V and 2 bases from J, the gap between germline ends came to 19 bases. The CDR3 loop spans 18 amino acids. Here the CDR3 DNA reads TGCGCCAGCAGCTTGGGGCGTTCCGGGAGCAGAAACACAGATACGCAGTATTTT. Translated, it gives CASSLGRSGSRNTDTQYF.

The table lists this clone with a count of one. One junction end disagrees with the germline gene, perhaps due to a read error. The chain joins TRBV7-9 to TRBJ2-3; D gene uncertain. Germline V lookup: CDR1 SEHNR, CDR2 FQNEAQ (reference sequence). CDR3 length: 12 residues. CDR3 nucleotide sequence: TGTTCCAGCAGCTCCTACACAGATACGCAGTATTTT. Residues: CSSSSYTDTQYF. The full variable domain, with the rest looked up from reference TRBV7-9 and TRBJ2-3, is DTGVSQNPRHKITKRGQNVTFRCDPISEHNRLYWYRQTLGQGPEFLTYFQNEAQLEKSRLLSDRFSAERPKGSFSTLEIQRTEQGDSAMYLCSSSSYTDTQYFGPGTRLTVL.

This rearrangement joins TRBV28 to TRBJ2-7; weak D call: TRBD1 (6 bases). CDR1 MDHEN and CDR2 SYDVKM come from the germline V gene. V was trimmed by 6 bases and J by 0 bases, leaving 15 bases between them. The CDR3 totals 15 residues. The CDR3 DNA reads TGTGCCAGCAGGATTCAGGTAGGGGGCTCCTACGAGCAGTACTTC. This gives the protein CASRIQVGGSYEQYF.

The sample holds a few counts of this clone. The J gene is TRBJ2-2, the V gene TRBV5-1; 7 bases map to TRBD2. The CDR3 extends over 16 amino acids. The J segment lost 6 bases and the V segment lost 0 bases, leaving 8 bases of the junction unmatched. Germline lookup yields CDR1 SGHRS and CDR2 YFSETQ. CDR3 residues: CASSLEPAGRAGELFF. Written as DNA, the CDR3 is TGCGCCAGCAGCTTGGAACCGGCAGGGAGGGCCGGGGAGCTGTTTTTT.

CDR3 amino acids: CASSFRGEQYF. The CDR3 DNA sequence: TGTGCCAGCAGTTTTCGCGGCGAGCAGTACTTC. V is TRBV28 and J is TRBJ2-7; D gene uncertain. CDR3 length: 11 amino acids. V lost 3 bases, J lost 6 bases, and 6 bases lay in between. Looked up from germline, CDR1 is MDHEN and CDR2 is SYDVKM.

The rearrangement uses TRBV15 and TRBJ2-4; TRBD2 agrees at 9 bases. Germline V lookup: CDR1 LNHNV, CDR2 YYDKDF (reference sequence). This CDR3 region has 15 residues. The junction had 10 bases not matched to a gene; V was cut back by 4 bases and J by 9 bases. In nucleotides, the CDR3 is TGTGCCACCAGCAAGGGCGGGAGGGCCACGGCCATTCAGTACTTC. Translation gives CATSKGGRATAIQYF.

V gene TRBV5-4 combines with J gene TRBJ1-1; tentative D call: TRBD1 (5 bases). The length of the CDR3 is 14 residues. V lost 0 bases to trimming and J lost 3 bases, with 9 bases between them. Germline V gives CDR1 SGHNT, CDR2 YYREEE (reference sequence). CDR3 DNA: TGTGCCAGCAGCTTGGATTGGGGGGACACTGAAGCTTTCTTT. This codes for CASSLDWGDTEAFF.